The T cell receptor (beta chain) described here comes from a study of shared clonotypes between healthy human individuals. General study points: Rarefaction indicated that sorted-subset sequencing remained incomplete although depth was large.

From CD4+ cells came CD45RA+ naive and CD45RA-negative memory subsets. Looked up from germline, CDR1 is SGHNT and CDR2 is YENEEA. The CDR3 runs to 16 residues. This clone has only one observation. What it recognizes is unknown. One junction end disagrees with the germline gene, perhaps due to a read error. This table comes from immunoSEQ multiplex PCR, and its TCRdb copy is limited to in-frame clones, with some not included. The sample records roughly 2 million clones, roughly 94% being singletons. The genes are TRBV11-3 and TRBJ1-5; 10 bases align to TRBD1. Sequenced: naive CD4+ T cells sorted from blood. Regarding subset: CD45RA+ positively selected. This receptor was identified in a man between 18 and 35 years old in good health. The CDR3 protein is CANSLDRGLFNQPQHF. The CDR3 nucleotides are TGTGCCAACAGCTTAGACAGGGGGCTATTCAATCAGCCCCAGCATTTT.